The sequence of this T cell receptor beta chain was determined in a study of CD8+ T cells in alopecia areata. Study conclusions and caveats: Alphabeta T cells residing in normal skin are also sequenced in scalp samples. Possibly because of HLA-related factors, TCR sharing was less clear across patients than in mice.

Investigators isolated RNA and reverse transcribed it into cDNA to act as the sequencing template. Clones were sequenced by immunoSEQ multiplex PCR, and TCRdb holds only the in-frame ones, with some missing. This table holds around 8,000 clones, approximately 71% found once. Researchers took lesional scalp punch biopsies and peripheral blood from people who were alopecia areata patients. This clone was counted only a few times. Its antigen is not known. This CDR3 has 16 amino acids. Trimming stripped 4 bases from V and 2 bases from J, with 16 bases between. In germline, CDR1 is ENHRY, CDR2 SYGVKD. The chain combines TRBV10-3 with TRBJ2-3; D remains unclear. The TCR sequence derives from a human donor with alopecia areata. The sample was skin, taken at week 0. CDR3 loop: CAISGNGYRNTDTQYF. CDR3 nucleotides: TGTGCCATCAGTGGCAATGGATACCGGAACACAGATACGCAGTATTTT.